A single TCR beta chain is shown here with its context. What it binds is unknown. The data are from a study of identical twins. The V and J ends lost 0 bases and 2 bases, in that order; junction bases with no gene match: 5. This CDR3 is built from 15 residues. Germline V gives CDR1 DFQATT, CDR2 SNEGSKA (reference sequence). Study-wide results and caveats: Modelling approaches yielded underestimates of out-of-frame TCR alpha sharing between monozygotic twins. Diverse VJ usage suggested most zero-insertion clonotypes were not invariant T cells.

All of the donors were Caucasians in good health. Addition of a universal primer site occurred through template switching, and cDNA carried unique molecular identifiers. From the 5' RACE reads, TCRdb called clonotypes with MiXCR, one entry per CDR3 protein. The sample lists 310,000 or so distinct CDR3 sequences, 9.5% occurring once. These data were likewise used in another study, on yellow fever vaccine responses in identical twins.

The chain joins TRBV20-1 to TRBJ2-3; 7 nucleotides agree with TRBD2. This sequence was found in a woman aged 18-29 years in good health. The specimen sequenced was CD8+ T cells sorted from blood. The CDR3 protein is CSARDSSGYTDTQYF. CDR3 nucleotide sequence: TGCAGTGCTAGAGATTCTAGCGGCTACACAGATACGCAGTATTTT.